This T cell receptor beta chain was documented in a study of breast tumors, draining lymph nodes, adjacent tissues. General study results and limits: Tumor repertoires ranked between lymph nodes and nontumor tissue in diversity, with V and J gene preferences. Most tumor T cells seemingly derive from lymph node, then expand in tumor.

TCRdb recomputed calls from the multiplex PCR reads with MiXCR, one row per CDR3 protein. The table includes tens of thousands of distinct CDR3 sequences, under 45% detected once. The length of the CDR3 is 19 residues. Germline V lookup: CDR1 LGHNT, CDR2 FRNRAP. J gave up 5 bases and V 2 bases, and 21 bases lay outside the gene matches. This clonotype was detected many times. Its antigen is not known. The sequenced material came from breast tumor tissue. This sequence originates from a female donor with breast cancer. Some clones in this sample may be carry-over from other donors' samples. The chain couples TRBV12-5 to TRBJ2-7; 7 bases match TRBD1. The CDR3 loop reads CASGLPPGQRLVRLNEQYF. The CDR3 region has the DNA TGTGCTAGTGGTTTGCCCCCGGGACAGCGTCTTGTTAGATTAAACGAGCAGTACTTC.